The entry below gives a single T cell receptor (beta chain) sequence along with its context. Its specificity is not known. This sample stems from a study of cytomegalovirus exposure and HLA in healthy donors. Study results and caveats: In a later analysis, donors in an Asian-associated ancestry cluster reportedly had fewer N-insertions in productive TCRs than the cohort mean.

CDR1 MNHNY and CDR2 SVGAGI come from the germline V gene (reference sequence). With V trimmed by 4 bases and J by 7 bases, 6 bases remained unmatched. This CDR3 comprises 14 residues. A multiplex PCR was run with 60 Vbeta primers and 13 Jbeta primers. Assay: immunoSEQ multiplex PCR; the TCRdb copy retains only in-frame clones and omits some. The table lists under 200,000 clones, approximately 80% of them singletons, with 2% to 3% in the top ten. Sequencing was performed on PBMCs. This clonotype was sampled from a woman between 40 and 55 years old in good health and CMV-seropositive. The rearrangement links TRBV6-6 to TRBJ2-1; TRBD2 agrees at 8 bases. Here the CDR3 DNA reads TGTGCCAGCAGTTTAAGCGGGGGCGGGAATGAGCAGTTCTTC. Translation: CASSLSGGGNEQFF.